The 9 T cell receptor beta chains below were found in one sample sequenced in a study of T cell responses to AZD1222 COVID-19 vaccine. Clones were sequenced by immunoSEQ multiplex PCR, and TCRdb holds only the in-frame ones, with some missing. The sample lists about 94,000 clones; more than 75% were seen once. Here the sequenced sample was peripheral blood, taken 28 days after the second AZD1222 dose. These receptors all come from an adult who received the AZD1222 COVID-19 vaccine.

V usage is TRBV14 and J usage is TRBJ1-5; the D is unclear. Germline loops: CDR1 SGHDN, CDR2 FVKESK. V was pared by 3 bases and J by 4 bases, with 7 bases between. The CDR3 extends over 13 amino acids. CDR3 in DNA: TGTGCCAGCAGCCAGAGCGGAAATCAGCCCCAGCATTTT. It encodes CASSQSGNQPQHF.

The chain combines TRBV7-3 with TRBJ1-6; D is uncertain. CDR3 length: 15 amino acids. The V and J ends lost 2 bases and 6 bases respectively, with 11 bases between them. CDR1 and CDR2 (germline): SGHTA, FQGTGA. Here the CDR3 reads CASSLEGRFNSPLHF. The CDR3 nucleotides are TGTGCCAGCAGCTTAGAAGGCAGATTTAATTCACCCCTCCACTTT.

The DNA of the CDR3 is TGTGCCAGCAGCCAACAGGGGTACAATGAGCAGTTCTTC. Protein product: CASSQQGYNEQFF. This chain connects TRBV7-3 to TRBJ2-1, with TRBD1 matching 7 bases. CDR3 length: 13 amino acids. Germline CDR1 is SGHTA and CDR2 is FQGTGA. The V and J ends lost 5 bases and 4 bases, in that order; junction bases with no gene match: 2.

The rearrangement uses TRBV6-1 and TRBJ1-5; the D gene is possibly TRBD1 (5 bases). This CDR3 comprises 17 residues. Germline V lookup: CDR1 MNHNS, CDR2 SASEGT. V lost 3 bases to trimming and J lost 5 bases, with 20 bases between them. CDR3 region: CASSDPTAGTFDQPQHF. CDR3 bases: TGTGCCAGCAGTGACCCCACGGCAGGGACTTTCGATCAGCCCCAGCATTTT.

The chain employs TRBV5-4 and TRBJ1-2; D might be TRBD1 (6 bases). CDR1 is SGHNT and CDR2 is YYREEE in the germline V gene (reference sequence). This CDR3 is built from 17 residues. The V end lost 3 bases, the J end lost 1 base, and 19 bases lay between the germline ends. The CDR3 reads CASSSSQGFGDNYGYTF. CDR3 sequence (DNA): TGTGCCAGCAGCTCCTCACAGGGTTTTGGGGATAACTATGGCTACACCTTC.

This chain joins TRBV4-3 and TRBJ1-2, with 9 bases lining up with TRBD1. The CDR3 extends over 14 amino acids. Trimming took 4 bases from V and 8 from J; bases not matched to a gene: 8. In germline, CDR1 is LGHNA, CDR2 YSLEER. The CDR3 here is CASSRKGTGSGYTF. The CDR3 DNA is TGCGCCAGCAGCCGAAAAGGGACAGGGTCGGGCTACACCTTC.

The chain combines TRBV5-4 with TRBJ2-2, with 7 bases that match TRBD2. The V gene end was trimmed by 5 bases and the J gene end by 6 bases; junction bases not matched to a gene: 16. CDR1 and CDR2 from the germline V gene are SGHNT and YYREEE (reference sequence). CDR3 length: 17 amino acids. The CDR3 reads CASSVGGLTGGPGELFF. Here the CDR3 DNA reads TGTGCCAGCAGTGTCGGGGGGTTGACGGGAGGACCCGGGGAGCTGTTTTTT.

The chain couples TRBV24-1 to TRBJ2-3; D not certain. Germline CDR1 reads KGHDR; CDR2 reads SFDVKD. Trimming left V 5 bases short and J 0 bases short, with 11 bases between. This CDR3 is 15 amino acids long. CDR3 amino acids: CATSVVSPSTDTQYF. The CDR3 DNA reads TGTGCCACCAGTGTTGTTAGTCCCAGCACAGATACGCAGTATTTT.

The rearrangement uses TRBV29-1 and TRBJ2-2, with TRBD2 identical over 7 bases. CDR1 and CDR2 (germline): SQVTM, ANQGSEA. There are 14 residues in the CDR3. J gave up 1 base and V 6 bases, and 5 bases lay outside the gene matches. In nucleotides, the CDR3 is TGCAGCGTCGCGGGAGCGGGGAACACCGGGGAGCTGTTTTTT. Its protein product is CSVAGAGNTGELFF.